Presented here are 14 T cell receptor beta chains from one specimen sequenced in a study of blood T cell repertoires in COVID-19. Data came from immunoSEQ multiplex PCR; TCRdb stores just in-frame clones and leaves some out. The sample carries under 250,000 clones, about 92% recorded once. Input material: peripheral blood. The source of these receptors is a man aged 25 to 45 with acute or convalescent COVID-19.

This chain's CDR3 is CASSEGGQGLNGYTF. Here the CDR3 DNA reads TGTGCCAGCAGTGAAGGGGGACAGGGTCTAAATGGCTACACCTTC. The chain is built from TRBV6-1 and TRBJ1-2; 9 nucleotides match TRBD1. The CDR3 sequence is 15 residues long. Germline V gene lookup returns CDR1 MNHNS and CDR2 SASEGT. The V and J ends lost 1 base and 6 bases, in that order; junction bases with no gene match: 6.

The chain links TRBV28 to TRBJ2-7; D perhaps matches TRBD1 (5 bases). Per the germline V gene, CDR1 is MDHEN and CDR2 is SYDVKM. The CDR3 runs 14 residues. V lost 6 bases and J 11 bases, leaving 23 bases between the germline ends. The CDR3 sequence: CASSRWGETVVEYF. The CDR3 DNA reads as TGTGCCAGCAGCCGATGGGGTGAGACAGTAGTAGAGTACTTC.

The V gene is TRBV29-1, the J gene TRBJ2-1; TRBD1 matches at 9 bases. From germline, CDR1 is SQVTM and CDR2 ANQGSEA. Losses at the gene ends were 2 bases for V and 14 bases for J; bases not matched to a gene: 19. The CDR3 has 16 amino acids. CDR3 coding DNA: TGCAGCGTTGAACAGGACGGGACAGGGCCTCACTATATTAAGTTCTTC. Its translation is CSVEQDGTGPHYIKFF.

The chain combines TRBV5-1 with TRBJ1-2; TRBD1 aligns across 7 bases. Looked up from germline, CDR1 is SGHRS and CDR2 is YFSETQ. With 0 bases clipped from V and 0 bases from J, the junction kept 2 bases outside the gene matches. The CDR3 spans 15 residues. CDR3 sequence: CASSLGDSSNYGYTF. The CDR3 DNA reads as TGCGCCAGCAGCTTGGGGGACAGCTCTAACTATGGCTACACCTTC.

The gene calls are TRBV5-6 and TRBJ2-1; weak D call: TRBD2 (5 bases). The V gene lost 2 bases and the J gene lost 7 bases, with 7 bases spanning the gap. The CDR3 is 12 residues long. Germline-derived CDR1 and CDR2 are SGHDT and YYEEEE. The chain's CDR3 is CASSFRGNEQFF. CDR3 nucleotide sequence: TGTGCCAGCAGCTTTCGGGGTAATGAGCAGTTCTTC.

This sequence joins TRBV4-1 and TRBJ1-2; 10 positions match TRBD1. The CDR3 is 15 amino acids. V shed 1 base, J shed 4 bases, and the junction held 3 bases outside the gene matches. The germline V gene encodes CDR1 MGHRA and CDR2 YSYEKL. CDR3 coding DNA: TGCGCCAGCAGCCAAGGGACAGGGGGAGGCTATGGCTACACCTTC. It specifies CASSQGTGGGYGYTF.

The genes are TRBV24-1 and TRBJ2-3, with TRBD2 matching over 7 bases. The V and J ends lost 3 bases and 4 bases, in that order; junction bases with no gene match: 3. CDR1 and CDR2 from the germline V gene are KGHDR and SFDVKD. The CDR3 has 14 residues. The CDR3 DNA sequence: TGTGCCACCAGTGATGGGGGGGTCTCAGATACGCAGTATTTT. This codes for CATSDGGVSDTQYF.

The chain couples TRBV28 to TRBJ2-6; 7 nucleotides line up with TRBD1. The J segment lost 2 bases and the V segment lost 11 bases, leaving 6 bases of the junction unmatched. CDR1 and CDR2 from the germline V gene are MDHEN and SYDVKM. The CDR3 sequence is 14 residues long. In DNA form, the CDR3 reads TGTGCCGCTGAAGACAGGGCTGGGGCCAACGTCCTGACTTTC. Translating gives CAAEDRAGANVLTF.

The rearrangement links TRBV5-1 to TRBJ2-3; D unresolved. Germline V gene data show CDR1 as SGHRS and CDR2 as YFSETQ. V was clipped by 3 bases and J by 0 bases, with 8 bases between them. This CDR3 has 14 amino acids. CDR3 sequence (DNA): TGCGCCAGCAGCTCAACTTCTAGCACAGATACGCAGTATTTT. Its protein is CASSSTSSTDTQYF.

The chain is built from TRBV11-3 and TRBJ2-3, with TRBD2 identical over 9 bases. CDR3 length: 17 amino acids. With V trimmed by 2 bases and J by 1 base, 7 bases remained unmatched. CDR1 is SGHNT and CDR2 is YENEEA in the germline V gene. CDR3 DNA sequence: TGTGCCAGCAGCTTAAGAAGCGGGGGGTTCCGCACAGATACGCAGTATTTT. Protein: CASSLRSGGFRTDTQYF.

This clone was seen more than once but under ten times. The J gene is TRBJ2-3, the V gene TRBV24-1, with D perhaps TRBD1 (6 bases). The CDR3 length is 14 residues. The ends were cut back, 5 bases at V and 2 bases at J, with 10 bases in the middle. From germline, CDR1 is KGHDR and CDR2 SFDVKD. Here the CDR3 DNA reads TGTGCCACCAGTGGTACAGGGCCCACAGATACGCAGTATTTT. Protein: CATSGTGPTDTQYF.

In its sample, this clone was seen once. The same CDR3 also results from other DNA sequences found in this sample. V is TRBV15 and J is TRBJ2-7; D uncertain. The germline V and J ends were trimmed by 0 bases and 0 bases, with 3 bases remaining between them. The germline V gene encodes CDR1 LNHNV and CDR2 YYDKDF (reference sequence). This CDR3 comprises 13 residues. Here the CDR3 DNA reads TGTGCCACCAGCAGAGACCTCTCCTACGAGCAGTACTTC. Encoded protein: CATSRDLSYEQYF.

The J gene is TRBJ2-1, the V gene TRBV5-4; 7 bases fit TRBD2. Germline CDR1 reads SGHNT; CDR2 reads YYREEE (reference sequence). The CDR3 is made up of 17 amino acids. V trimming: 0 bases; J trimming: 0 bases; junction bases outside the gene matches: 6. This chain's CDR3 is CASSLAVRGSSYNEQFF. The DNA of the CDR3 is TGTGCCAGCAGCTTGGCCGTGCGGGGGAGCTCCTACAATGAGCAGTTCTTC.

Here the CDR3 DNA reads TGTGCCAGCAGTCCCCGGTCGTTATCGCGTTCAGATACGCAGTATTTT. Translated, it gives CASSPRSLSRSDTQYF. This chain links TRBV28 with TRBJ2-3, with no clear D. The CDR3 sequence is 16 residues long. From germline, CDR1 is MDHEN and CDR2 SYDVKM. V lost 5 bases and J 4 bases, leaving 19 bases between the germline ends.